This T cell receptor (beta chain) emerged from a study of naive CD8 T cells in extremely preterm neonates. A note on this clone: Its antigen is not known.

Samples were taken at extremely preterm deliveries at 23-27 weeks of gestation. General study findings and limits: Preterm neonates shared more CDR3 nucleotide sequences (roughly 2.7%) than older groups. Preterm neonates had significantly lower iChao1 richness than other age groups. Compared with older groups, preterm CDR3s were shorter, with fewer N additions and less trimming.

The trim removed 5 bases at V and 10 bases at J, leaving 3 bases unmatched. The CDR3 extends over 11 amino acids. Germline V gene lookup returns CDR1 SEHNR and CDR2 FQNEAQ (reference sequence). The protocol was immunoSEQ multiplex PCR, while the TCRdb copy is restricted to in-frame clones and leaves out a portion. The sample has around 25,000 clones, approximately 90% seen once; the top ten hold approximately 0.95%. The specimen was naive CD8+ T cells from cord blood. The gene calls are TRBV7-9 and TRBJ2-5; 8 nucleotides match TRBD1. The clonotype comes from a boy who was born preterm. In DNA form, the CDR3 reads TGTGCCAGCAGCCCGGGACAGGACCAGTACTTC. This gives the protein CASSPGQDQYF.